This entry lists 26 T cell receptor beta chains sequenced from one sample in a study of shared clonotypes between healthy human individuals. Repertoires were generated with immunoSEQ multiplex PCR, while TCRdb's copy carries only in-frame clones and drops some. The data show around 700,000 clones, about 78% seen once. The sequencing input was memory CD4+ T cells sorted from blood. The subset here: CD45RA-negative fraction. Receptor source: a woman under 40 in good health.

The chain recombines TRBV5-1 with TRBJ2-3; 10 bases line up with TRBD2. The CDR3 runs to 17 residues. V shed 0 bases, J shed 7 bases, and the junction held 11 bases outside the gene matches. Germline-derived CDR1 and CDR2 are SGHRS and YFSETQ. The CDR3 nucleotides read TGCGCCAGCAGCTTGGCCCTAGCGGGAGTCGGAAGCAATACGCAGTATTTT. Amino acids: CASSLALAGVGSNTQYF.

This clone was seen more than once but under ten times. V usage is TRBV28 and J usage is TRBJ2-4; TRBD1 matches 9 bases. The ends lost 8 bases at V and 5 bases at J; junction bases unmatched: 1. Germline loops: CDR1 MDHEN, CDR2 SYDVKM. The CDR3 length is 12 residues. DNA of the CDR3: TGTGCCAGCGGGACAGGGCAAAACATTCAGTACTTC. It yields the protein CASGTGQNIQYF.

The chain recombines TRBV10-3 with TRBJ2-7, with TRBD1 identical over 8 bases. V shed 4 bases and J 2 bases; nucleotides not matched to a gene: 1. The CDR3 sequence is 13 residues long. Germline lookup yields CDR1 ENHRY and CDR2 SYGVKD. The chain's CDR3 is CAISGTGTYEQYF. CDR3 DNA: TGTGCCATCAGTGGGACAGGGACCTACGAGCAGTACTTC.

This clone was detected once. The chain combines TRBV20-1 with TRBJ2-7; D is unclear. The CDR3 is 11 amino acids. V was shortened by 8 bases and J by 3 bases, with 11 bases between the two germline ends. Looked up from germline, CDR1 is DFQATT and CDR2 is SNEGSKA (reference sequence). The DNA of the CDR3 is TGCAGTACCACAGCTGGCTACGAGCAGTACTTC. Residues: CSTTAGYEQYF.

In its sample, this clone was seen once. The V gene is TRBV5-1, the J gene TRBJ2-5, with TRBD1 identical over 9 bases. Germline values: CDR1 SGHRS, CDR2 YFSETQ. Losses at the gene ends were 3 bases for V and 4 bases for J; bases not matched to a gene: 7. The CDR3 consists of 15 residues. In nucleotides, the CDR3 is TGCGCCAGCAGCTCACCGGGACAGGGTCCAGAGACCCAGTACTTC. Amino acid sequence: CASSSPGQGPETQYF.

V usage is TRBV11-2 and J usage is TRBJ2-2; D not certain. CDR3 length: 16 amino acids. V lost 5 bases to trimming and J lost 0 bases, with 13 bases between them. Germline CDR1 SGHAT, CDR2 FQNNGV. CDR3 nucleotides: TGTGCCAGCAGCAGCGAACAACCCGCGAACACCGGGGAGCTGTTTTTT. Residues: CASSSEQPANTGELFF. Drawing the rest from reference TRBV11-2 and TRBJ2-2, the complete variable domain is EAGVAQSPRYKIIEKRQSVAFWCNPISGHATLYWYQQILGQGPKLLIQFQNNGVVDDSQLPKDRFSAERLKGVDSTLKIQPAKLEDSAVYLCASSSEQPANTGELFFGEGSRLTVL.

The V gene is TRBV6-1, the J gene TRBJ2-7; either TRBD1 or TRBD2 may fit D (5 bases each). V was pared by 6 bases and J by 2 bases, with 8 bases between. This CDR3 region has 12 residues. Looked up from germline, CDR1 is MNHNS and CDR2 is SASEGT. The CDR3 loop reads CASRGPAYEQYF. Here the CDR3 DNA reads TGTGCCAGCAGGGGACCAGCCTACGAGCAGTACTTC.

V usage is TRBV9 and J usage is TRBJ1-1; tentatively, D is TRBD1 (6 bases). The CDR3 loop spans 15 amino acids. Germline V gene lookup returns CDR1 SGDLS and CDR2 YYNGEE. Trimming left V 4 bases short and J 0 bases short, with 13 bases between. The CDR3 sequence is CASSNQDRLNTEAFF. The CDR3 DNA reads as TGTGCCAGCAGCAATCAAGACAGGTTGAACACTGAAGCTTTCTTT. The entire variable domain, with the rest obtained from reference TRBV9 and TRBJ1-1, is as follows: DSGVTQTPKHLITATGQRVTLRCSPRSGDLSVYWYQQSLDQGLQFLIQYYNGEERAKGNILERFSAQQFPDLHSELNLSSLELGDSALYFCASSNQDRLNTEAFFGQGTRLTVV.

V usage is TRBV11-2 and J usage is TRBJ1-2; perhaps TRBD1 as D (5 bases). This CDR3 region has 12 residues. Germline CDR1 and CDR2: SGHAT and FQNNGV. The V and J ends lost 1 base and 8 bases respectively, with 8 bases between them. The CDR3 coding sequence is TGTGCCAGCAGCTTAGGGGGGATCGGCTACACCTTC. Its protein is CASSLGGIGYTF.

The V call is TRBV19, the J call TRBJ1-5; D might be TRBD1 (6 bases). The germline gives CDR1 LNHDA, CDR2 SQIVND (reference sequence). V dropped 7 bases and J dropped 8 bases, with 21 bases sitting between them. The CDR3 extends over 15 amino acids. The CDR3 is CASMGGRVTIEPQHF. Here the CDR3 DNA reads TGTGCCAGTATGGGGGGCAGGGTTACGATTGAGCCCCAGCATTTT.

The rearrangement joins TRBV9 to TRBJ2-2; no firm D call. V lost 0 bases to trimming and J lost 1 base, with 4 bases between them. CDR3 size: 14 residues. From germline, CDR1 is SGDLS and CDR2 YYNGEE. The chain's CDR3 is CASSVALNTGELFF. The CDR3 nucleotides read TGTGCCAGCAGCGTAGCGTTGAACACCGGGGAGCTGTTTTTT.

This clone was counted only a few times. DNA for the CDR3: TGCGCCAGCAGCTTGCAAGACACTGCGAACACCGGGGAGCTGTTTTTT. Residues: CASSLQDTANTGELFF. The chain couples TRBV5-1 to TRBJ2-2, with no clear D. The germline CDR1 and CDR2 sequences are SGHRS and YFSETQ. The CDR3 has 16 amino acids. Trimming removed 1 base from V and 0 bases from J, with 10 bases in between.

The chain links TRBV5-1 to TRBJ2-7, with TRBD1 matching over 9 bases. The J segment lost 5 bases and the V segment lost 4 bases, leaving 10 bases of the junction unmatched. The CDR3 covers 15 residues. Germline loops: CDR1 SGHRS, CDR2 YFSETQ. The CDR3 coding sequence is TGCGCCAGCAGCAACTCCGGGACAGGGATGCACGAGCAGTACTTC. It yields the protein CASSNSGTGMHEQYF.

The chain links TRBV11-2 to TRBJ1-4, with D perhaps TRBD1 (6 bases). V gave up 5 bases and J gave up 8 bases, with 21 bases separating them. This CDR3 spans 16 amino acids. Germline V gene lookup returns CDR1 SGHAT and CDR2 FQNNGV. CDR3 sequence (DNA): TGTGCCAGCAGCAACGTGAAAACAGGGCGAAGGGAAAAACTGTTTTTT. Its protein product is CASSNVKTGRREKLFF.

This clone was found a few times. The gene calls are TRBV19 and TRBJ1-1; 7 bases agree with TRBD1. This CDR3 contains 14 residues. Germline V gene sequence: CDR1 LNHDA, CDR2 SQIVND (reference sequence). J was trimmed by 1 base and V by 7 bases; bases with no gene match: 6. Here the CDR3 reads CASIGTAKNTEAFF. The CDR3 bases are TGTGCCAGTATCGGGACAGCAAAGAACACTGAAGCTTTCTTT.

The CDR3 sequence: CASTTTRGGWNEQFF. The CDR3 DNA is TGTGCCAGCACGACGACGCGCGGGGGTTGGAATGAGCAGTTCTTC. The V gene is TRBV11-2, the J gene TRBJ2-1; 7 nucleotides match TRBD2. The germline V gene encodes CDR1 SGHAT and CDR2 FQNNGV. This CDR3 has 15 amino acids. J lost 7 bases, V lost 7 bases, and 13 bases had no gene match.

This clone was observed a handful of times. The chain carries TRBV27 and TRBJ2-7, with TRBD2 matching over 12 bases. V lost 4 bases, J lost 4 bases, and 14 bases stayed unmatched. The germline V gene has CDR1 MNHEY and CDR2 SMNVEV (reference sequence). The CDR3 has 18 residues. The CDR3 region has the DNA TGTGCCAGCAGTTCACAAAATCGACTAGCGGGAGAGTGGTACGAGCAGTACTTC. This gives the protein CASSSQNRLAGEWYEQYF.

The rearrangement joins TRBV18 to TRBJ2-7; the D is unclear. The CDR3 contains 15 residues. Trimming took 2 bases from V and 2 from J, leaving 13 bases between them. Germline loops: CDR1 KGHSH, CDR2 LQKENI. DNA of the CDR3: TGTGCCAGCTCACCAGAGCTTGACCGAACCTACGAGCAGTACTTC. It translates to CASSPELDRTYEQYF.

The rearrangement joins TRBV18 to TRBJ2-2, with D tentatively TRBD1 (5 bases). CDR3 length equals 15 residues. The ends were cut back, 2 bases at V and 3 bases at J, with 10 bases in the middle. CDR1 is KGHSH and CDR2 is LQKENI in the germline V gene. Written as DNA, the CDR3 is TGTGCCAGCTCACCAGCCAGGGTTGACACCGGGGAGCTGTTTTTT. Translating it yields CASSPARVDTGELFF. The entire variable domain, with the rest obtained from reference TRBV18 and TRBJ2-2, is as follows: NAGVMQNPRHLVRRRGQEARLRCSPMKGHSHVYWYRQLPEEGLKFMVYLQKENIIDESGMPKERFSAEFPKEGPSILRIQQVVRGDSAAYFCASSPARVDTGELFFGEGSRLTVL.

The V and J genes are TRBV29-1 and TRBJ2-7; 9 bases are a match to TRBD1. CDR1 is SQVTM and CDR2 is ANQGSEA in the germline V gene. With 4 bases clipped from V and 4 bases from J, the junction kept 8 bases outside the gene matches. CDR3 length equals 14 residues. For the CDR3, the DNA is TGCAGCGTTGGGGGGACAGGGAGGGATTACGAGCAGTACTTC. This gives the protein CSVGGTGRDYEQYF.

The chain links TRBV29-1 to TRBJ1-3; no reliable D call. V was clipped by 3 bases and J by 0 bases, with 12 bases between them. CDR3 length: 15 residues. CDR1 is SQVTM and CDR2 is ANQGSEA in the germline V gene. The CDR3 loop is CSVEGVRSSGNTIYF. CDR3 sequence (DNA): TGCAGCGTTGAGGGTGTCAGGAGCTCTGGAAACACCATATATTTT.

The V and J genes are TRBV2 and TRBJ1-2; tentatively, D is TRBD1 (5 bases). CDR1 is SNHLY, CDR2 FYNNEI, per germline. Trimming shortened V by 6 bases and J by 5 bases, and 16 bases separated the two germline ends. CDR3 size: 14 residues. CDR3 protein: CASSGGEVEYGYTF. CDR3 bases: TGTGCCAGCAGCGGGGGGGAGGTGGAGTATGGCTACACCTTC. Complete variable domain (other parts from reference TRBV2 and TRBJ1-2): EPEVTQTPSHQVTQMGQEVILRCVPISNHLYFYWYRQILGQKVEFLVSFYNNEISEKSEIFDDQFSVERPDGSNFTLKIRSTKLEDSAMYFCASSGGEVEYGYTFGSGTRLTVV.

The rearrangement joins TRBV11-2 to TRBJ2-3, with 13 bases matching TRBD2. This CDR3 comprises 17 residues. The junction had 9 bases not matched to a gene; V was cut back by 5 bases and J by 4 bases. CDR1 is SGHAT, CDR2 FQNNGV, per germline. The CDR3 region is CASSRRTSGSVPDTQYF. The CDR3 coding sequence is TGTGCCAGCAGCCGACGGACTAGCGGGAGTGTCCCAGATACGCAGTATTTT.

This clone has a handful of counts. The genes are TRBV6-5 and TRBJ1-2, with D possibly being TRBD1 (6 bases). Trimming pared 5 bases from V and 8 bases from J, leaving 12 bases between. The CDR3 length is 12 residues. Germline V gene data show CDR1 as MNHEY and CDR2 as SVGAGI. CDR3 bases: TGTGCCAGCAGTGGGGGGGCGAGGGGCTACACCTTC. Its translation: CASSGGARGYTF.

The chain is built from TRBV28 and TRBJ1-3, with TRBD1 matching 7 bases. The CDR3 is made up of 16 amino acids. The V gene end was trimmed by 10 bases and the J gene end by 0 bases; junction bases not matched to a gene: 12. Germline-derived CDR1 and CDR2 are MDHEN and SYDVKM. The CDR3 spells CATWTGQWSSGNTIYF. DNA for the CDR3: TGTGCCACCTGGACGGGACAGTGGAGCTCTGGAAACACCATATATTTT.

This clone has more than one count but fewer than ten. This chain uses TRBV5-1 with TRBJ1-5; the D is unclear. V gave up 4 bases and J gave up 6 bases, with 2 bases separating them. CDR3 length equals 10 residues. CDR1 and CDR2 (germline): SGHRS, YFSETQ. The CDR3 loop reads CASSPQPQHF. CDR3 DNA: TGCGCCAGCAGCCCTCAGCCCCAGCATTTT.